One sample yielded the 5 T cell receptor beta chains listed below, sequenced in a study of T cells in Graves' hyperthyroidism and ophthalmopathy. TCR beta CDR3 regions were amplified from RNA transcripts. RT-PCR in the first round (using the HTBI primer set) targeted the TCR CDR3. Each CDR3 protein is one row after TCRdb ran MiXCR on the multiplex PCR reads. The table includes about 280,000 distinct CDR3 sequences, less than 30% detected once. The sequenced sample consisted of blood. These receptors all come from a middle-aged man with Graves' hyperthyroidism that later progressed to Graves' ophthalmopathy.

This clonotype was seen a few times. V is TRBV7-8 and J is TRBJ2-3, with 10 bases fitting TRBD2. The CDR3 runs to 14 residues. V lost 11 bases, J lost 2 bases, and 7 bases stayed unmatched. In germline, CDR1 is SGHVS, CDR2 FQNEAQ. CDR3 DNA: TGTGCCTGCATAGCGGGAGGTGTCACAGATACGCAGTATTTT. It translates to CACIAGGVTDTQYF.

This rearrangement joins TRBV12-3 or TRBV12-4 to TRBJ2-7, with TRBD2 matching 12 bases. The CDR3 runs to 14 residues. Trimming at V came to 3 bases and at J to 7 bases, leaving 4 bases not matched to a gene. DNA of the CDR3: TGTGCCAGCAGTTTCCCGACTAGCGGGAGTGAGCAGTACTTC. It translates to CASSFPTSGSEQYF.

The chain carries TRBV7-2 and TRBJ1-1, with D maybe TRBD1 (6 bases). V dropped 7 bases and J dropped 4 bases, with 16 bases sitting between them. CDR1 is SGHTA and CDR2 is FQGNSA in the germline V gene. CDR3 length: 14 amino acids. CDR3 sequence (DNA): TGTGCCAGCACCAGACTACAGGGTAGCACTGAAGCTTTCTTT. Residues: CASTRLQGSTEAFF.

The CDR3 coding sequence is TGTGCCACCAGTGAGGGCGGGAGAGCCTACGAGCAGTACTTC. Encoded protein: CATSEGGRAYEQYF. The chain carries TRBV24-1 and TRBJ2-7; 7 nucleotides line up with TRBD2. Germline CDR1 reads KGHDR; CDR2 reads SFDVKD. The V and J ends lost 4 bases and 2 bases, in that order; junction bases with no gene match: 4. The CDR3 extends over 14 amino acids.

This sequence joins TRBV5-5 and TRBJ2-7; tentatively, D is TRBD1 or TRBD2 (5 bases each). Per the germline V gene, CDR1 is SGHKS and CDR2 is YYEKEE (reference sequence). The CDR3 extends over 13 amino acids. V was shortened by 4 bases and J by 5 bases, with 13 bases between the two germline ends. The CDR3 spells CASSRDGGDEQYF. For the CDR3, the DNA is TGTGCCAGCAGCCGAGATGGGGGTGACGAGCAGTACTTC. The full variable domain, rest sourced from reference TRBV5-5 and TRBJ2-7, is DAGVTQSPTHLIKTRGQQVTLRCSPISGHKSVSWYQQVLGQGPQFIFQYYEKEERGRGNFPDRFSARQFPNYSSELNVNALLLGDSALYLCASSRDGGDEQYFGPGTRLTVT.